The 18 T cell receptor beta chains listed next were all sequenced from one sample in a study of T cell changes during pregnancy in multiple sclerosis. TCRdb keeps only in-frame clones here, not all; method: immunoSEQ multiplex PCR. Of 90,000 or so clones in the sample, around 93% are singletons; the top ten hold 3.5%. The starting material was PBMCs, obtained in the first trimester of pregnancy. The receptors were sampled from a female donor in good health, serving as a control in a pregnancy study. Some clones in this sample may be carry-over from other donors' samples.

The chain combines TRBV7-2 with TRBJ1-2, with TRBD1 matching over 7 bases. Germline V gives CDR1 SGHTA, CDR2 FQGNSA. The ends lost 5 bases at V and 4 bases at J; junction bases unmatched: 10. The CDR3 has 15 residues. DNA for the CDR3: TGTGCCAGCAGCCCCGGCCCGGGACAGCCCTATGGCTACACCTTC. This encodes CASSPGPGQPYGYTF.

The V and J genes are TRBV7-2 and TRBJ2-1, with 10 bases aligning to TRBD2. With V trimmed by 3 bases and J by 7 bases, 6 bases remained unmatched. Germline CDR1 is SGHTA and CDR2 is FQGNSA. The CDR3 consists of 15 residues. As DNA, the CDR3 is TGTGCCAGCAGCTTCGCGGGACTAGCGAGGAATGAGCAGTTCTTC. Its translation: CASSFAGLARNEQFF.

V usage is TRBV25-1 and J usage is TRBJ1-6; D gene uncertain. Trimming left V 0 bases short and J 10 bases short, with 10 bases between. There are 14 residues in the CDR3. Per germline, CDR1 MGHDK and CDR2 SYGVNS. CDR3 sequence reads: CASSEYKTHSPLHF. The CDR3, as DNA: TGTGCCAGCAGTGAATATAAGACTCACTCACCCCTCCACTTT.

The chain has TRBV5-4 and TRBJ2-1, with TRBD2 matching 10 bases. Germline V gene sequence: CDR1 SGHNT, CDR2 YYREEE (reference sequence). With 0 bases clipped from V and 2 bases from J, the junction kept 8 bases outside the gene matches. The CDR3 runs 18 residues. DNA of the CDR3: TGTGCCAGCAGCTTGGGGTTAGCGGGGGGCCGAACCTACAATGAGCAGTTCTTC. Translation gives CASSLGLAGGRTYNEQFF.

This clone was picked up one time. The chain links TRBV19 to TRBJ2-2, with a tentative D call TRBD1 (7 bases). From germline, CDR1 is LNHDA and CDR2 SQIVND (reference sequence). The V gene lost 7 bases and the J gene lost 4 bases, with 19 bases spanning the gap. The CDR3 is 16 residues long. CDR3 loop: CASTDVGGQLTGELFF. The DNA for the CDR3 is TGTGCCAGTACCGACGTGGGGGGACAGCTCACCGGGGAGCTGTTTTTT.

V usage is TRBV27 and J usage is TRBJ1-2, with a possible D match to TRBD1 (5 bases). This CDR3 spans 13 amino acids. The germline V gene encodes CDR1 MNHEY and CDR2 SMNVEV (reference sequence). V gave up 3 bases and J gave up 2 bases, with 7 bases separating them. CDR3 nucleotide sequence: TGTGCCAGCAGTTTTCGACAGAACTATGGCTACACCTTC. Translated: CASSFRQNYGYTF.

The chain employs TRBV6-6 and TRBJ2-2, with D maybe TRBD1 (5 bases). The CDR3 is 13 residues long. The V gene lost 4 bases and the J gene lost 3 bases, with 6 bases spanning the gap. Germline CDR1 is MNHNY and CDR2 is SVGAGI (reference sequence). Written as DNA, the CDR3 is TGTGCCAGCAGTTTAGGGGACACCGGGGAGCTGTTTTTT. Residues: CASSLGDTGELFF.

The genes are TRBV14 and TRBJ2-1; 9 bases agree with TRBD2. This CDR3 contains 17 residues. V gave up 1 base and J gave up 2 bases; unmatched junction bases: 6. CDR1 and CDR2 from the germline V gene are SGHDN and FVKESK. CDR3 bases: TGTGCCAGCAGCCAAGTGGCGGGAGGGCCACCCTACAATGAGCAGTTCTTC. It specifies CASSQVAGGPPYNEQFF.

As concerns this clone: The junction departs from the called germline gene at one end, perhaps through a read error. This chain joins TRBV28 and TRBJ2-3; 9 positions agree with TRBD1. This CDR3 has 15 residues. The germline V gene has CDR1 MDHEN and CDR2 SYDVKM. CDR3: CTSSRRTGATDTQYF. The CDR3 bases are TGTACCAGCAGCAGACGGACAGGGGCCACAGATACGCAGTATTTT. The variable domain in full, completed from reference TRBV28 and TRBJ2-3, reads DVKVTQSSRYLVKRTGEKVFLECVQDMDHENMFWYRQDPGLGLRLIYFSYDVKMKEKGDIPEGYSVSREKKERFSLILESASTNQTSMYLCTSSRRTGATDTQYFGPGTRLTVL.

V usage is TRBV11-2 and J usage is TRBJ1-2, with 10 bases lining up with TRBD1. J lost 1 base, V lost 5 bases, and 13 bases had no gene match. From germline, CDR1 is SGHAT and CDR2 FQNNGV. The CDR3 contains 18 residues. CDR3 amino acids: CASSPTSSGTGVNYGYTF. In nucleotides, the CDR3 is TGTGCCAGCAGCCCTACGTCGTCCGGGACAGGGGTTAACTATGGCTACACCTTC.

This clone came up once. The chain uses TRBV28 and TRBJ2-7; 7 nucleotides line up with TRBD1. Germline V CDR1 and CDR2: MDHEN, SYDVKM. This CDR3 is built from 13 residues. Trimming removed 4 bases from V and 6 bases from J; junction bases left unmatched: 6. The CDR3 loop reads CASSSGQAPEQYF. The CDR3 DNA is TGTGCCAGCAGTTCTGGACAGGCACCCGAGCAGTACTTC.

J is TRBJ2-3 and V is TRBV28; D is uncertain. Trimming shortened V by 6 bases and J by 6 bases, and 10 bases separated the two germline ends. Germline assignment: CDR1 MDHEN and CDR2 SYDVKM. The CDR3 loop spans 12 amino acids. The DNA for the CDR3 is TGTGCCAGCAGCCCGGGTAGCGATACGCAGTATTTT. It specifies CASSPGSDTQYF.

The chain uses TRBV6-5 and TRBJ2-3; maybe TRBD1 (5 bases). This CDR3 is 14 amino acids long. Germline V gene data show CDR1 as MNHEY and CDR2 as SVGAGI. V was shortened by 6 bases and J by 2 bases, with 12 bases between the two germline ends. The CDR3 protein is CASSWTLNTDTQYF. For the CDR3, the DNA is TGTGCCAGCAGCTGGACACTTAACACAGATACGCAGTATTTT.

The chain has TRBV28 and TRBJ1-2; 7 nucleotides align to TRBD1. Germline V lookup: CDR1 MDHEN, CDR2 SYDVKM. This CDR3 comprises 17 residues. J lost 3 bases, V lost 6 bases, and 16 bases had no gene match. CDR3 residues: CASRTEGANTPDYGYTF. The DNA for the CDR3 is TGTGCCAGCAGAACTGAGGGGGCGAACACCCCTGACTATGGCTACACCTTC.

The chain employs TRBV6-1 and TRBJ1-5; D uncertain. V lost 10 bases to trimming and J lost 2 bases, with 6 bases between them. Germline CDR1 and CDR2: MNHNS and SASEGT. The CDR3 loop spans 11 amino acids. In DNA form, the CDR3 reads TGTGCCACGCGGGGCAATCAGCCCCAGCATTTT. It translates to CATRGNQPQHF.

The chain combines TRBV6-5 with TRBJ2-2; unclear D gene. Per the germline V gene, CDR1 is MNHEY and CDR2 is SVGAGI. V lost 2 bases and J 2 bases, leaving 6 bases between the germline ends. This CDR3 spans 14 amino acids. The CDR3 here is CASSYALNTGELFF. As DNA, the CDR3 is TGTGCCAGCAGTTACGCACTCAACACCGGGGAGCTGTTTTTT.

The chain carries TRBV28 and TRBJ2-7; 10 bases are shared with TRBD2. The CDR3 totals 15 residues. J was trimmed by 2 bases and V by 8 bases; bases with no gene match: 9. The germline gives CDR1 MDHEN, CDR2 SYDVKM. The CDR3 nucleotides read TGTGCCAGCGGGACCAGGACTAGCGGTCCCTACGAGCAGTACTTC. This codes for CASGTRTSGPYEQYF.

The chain joins TRBV29-1 to TRBJ2-3; the D gene is possibly TRBD1 (5 bases). Germline CDR1 reads SQVTM; CDR2 reads ANQGSEA. Trimming stripped 4 bases from V and 0 bases from J, with 11 bases between. The CDR3 totals 14 residues. In nucleotides, the CDR3 is TGCAGCGTTGGAAGGGGTCGAAGCACAGATACGCAGTATTTT. The encoded protein is CSVGRGRSTDTQYF.